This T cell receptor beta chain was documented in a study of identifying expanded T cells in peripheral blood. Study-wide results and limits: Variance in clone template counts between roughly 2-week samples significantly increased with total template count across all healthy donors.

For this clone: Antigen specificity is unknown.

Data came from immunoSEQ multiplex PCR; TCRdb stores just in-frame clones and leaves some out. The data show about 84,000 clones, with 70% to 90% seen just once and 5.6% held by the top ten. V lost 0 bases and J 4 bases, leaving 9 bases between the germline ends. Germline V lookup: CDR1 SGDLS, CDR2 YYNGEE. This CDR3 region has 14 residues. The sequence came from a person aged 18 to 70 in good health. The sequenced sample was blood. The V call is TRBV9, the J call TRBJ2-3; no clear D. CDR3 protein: CASSVVGSSDTQYF. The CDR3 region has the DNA TGTGCCAGCAGCGTAGTGGGTAGTTCAGATACGCAGTATTTT. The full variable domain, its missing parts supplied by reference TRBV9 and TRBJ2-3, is DSGVTQTPKHLITATGQRVTLRCSPRSGDLSVYWYQQSLDQGLQFLIQYYNGEERAKGNILERFSAQQFPDLHSELNLSSLELGDSALYFCASSVVGSSDTQYFGPGTRLTVL.